Included here is one T cell receptor (beta chain) sequence, with context. The sample comes from a study of blood T cell repertoires in COVID-19. The CDR3 is made up of 13 amino acids. V shed 4 bases and J shed 7 bases, with 13 bases lying between them. Germline V gives CDR1 SGHTA, CDR2 FQGNSA. Original analysis: It was from reference gene primer amplification that nucleated cell counts were estimated. Only in-frame clones appear in the TCRdb table, and some are missing; sequencing was by immunoSEQ multiplex PCR. Clone size and the V and J calls come from that table; the DNA yielded D and trimming. Seen here are roughly 88,000 clones, around 72% observed once, and the top ten hold around 23%.

The TCR sequence derives from a woman in her sixties or seventies in a cohort sampled during active or convalescent COVID-19. The chain combines TRBV7-2 with TRBJ1-1; D is ambiguous. Sequenced input: peripheral blood. The CDR3 DNA sequence: TGTGCCAGCAGCTACCAGTACCATCTTGAAGCTTTCTTT. Its protein is CASSYQYHLEAFF.